A selection of T cell receptor beta chains follows, all from one sample in a study of blood T cell repertoires in COVID-19. TCRdb's copy holds only in-frame clones and misses some; the assay was immunoSEQ multiplex PCR. Of some 150,000 clones in the sample, about 90% were seen once. The source material was PBMCs or T cells enriched from blood (not recorded which). The receptors here all came from a human donor with acute COVID-19. The donor label of this sample is uncertain. Both conserved end residues are part of each CDR3. Fields, in order: J gene, CDR3 length, D gene, clone size, V gene, CDR3 protein, CDR3 DNA. D genes are given only for firm matches. Clone size is not always given. Where it is, it says once, few, many or a class for expanded clones.

J: TRBJ2-7
length: 13
D: TRBD1
size: NA
V: TRBV30
CDR3: CAWGQGFSYEQYF
DNA: TGTGCCTGGGGACAGGGGTTCTCCTACGAGCAGTACTTC

J: TRBJ2-2
length: 12
D: TRBD1
size: NA
V: TRBV10-3
CDR3: CAMTGVTGELFF
DNA: TGTGCCATGACAGGGGTCACCGGGGAGCTGTTTTTT

J: TRBJ2-7
length: 14
D: NA
size: few
V: TRBV5-1
CDR3: CASSSRDSSYEQYF
DNA: TGCGCCAGCAGCTCCCGGGATTCCTCCTACGAGCAGTACTTC

J: TRBJ1-2
length: 16
D: NA
size: NA
V: TRBV5-4
CDR3: CASSHDLGHQNYGYTF
DNA: TGTGCCAGCAGCCATGACTTGGGACACCAGAACTATGGCTACACCTTC

J: TRBJ2-5
length: 13
D: NA
size: NA
V: TRBV7-2
CDR3: CASSLSVAETQYF
DNA: TGTGCCAGCAGCTTATCCGTAGCAGAGACCCAGTACTTC

J: TRBJ2-7
length: 17
D: TRBD1
size: NA
V: TRBV7-8
CDR3: CASSDRVASTFYEQIFF
DNA: TGTGCCAGCAGCGACAGGGTGGCCTCCACATTCTACGAGCAGATCTTCTTC

J: TRBJ2-5
length: 14
D: TRBD2
size: NA
V: TRBV7-8
CDR3: CASSAGGGGETQYF
DNA: TGTGCCAGCAGCGCTGGCGGGGGAGGCGAGACCCAGTACTTC

J: TRBJ2-7
length: 14
D: TRBD2
size: NA
V: TRBV4-2
CDR3: CASSQPSGTYEQYF
DNA: TGTGCCAGCAGCCAACCTAGCGGGACCTACGAGCAGTACTTC

J: TRBJ2-5
length: 16
D: TRBD2
size: NA
V: TRBV18
CDR3: CASSRELAGGPETQYF
DNA: TGTGCCAGCTCACGAGAACTAGCGGGGGGGCCCGAGACCCAGTACTTC

J: TRBJ2-2
length: 14
D: NA
size: NA
V: TRBV11-1
CDR3: CASSPAGGYRELFF
DNA: TGTGCCAGCAGTCCAGCCGGGGGATACCGGGAGCTGTTTTTT

J: TRBJ1-5
length: 16
D: NA
size: NA
V: TRBV6-6
CDR3: CASSYSSSGSHEPQHF
DNA: TGTGCCAGCAGTTACTCGAGTAGCGGGTCCCATGAGCCCCAGCATTTT

J: TRBJ2-1
length: 17
D: NA
size: NA
V: TRBV7-9
CDR3: CASSPWSPPRGGNEQFF
DNA: TGTGCCAGCAGCCCATGGTCCCCGCCGAGGGGGGGGAATGAGCAGTTCTTC

J: TRBJ1-4
length: 15
D: NA
size: NA
V: TRBV19
CDR3: CASSGTDYGSEKLFF
DNA: TGTGCCAGTAGTGGGACGGACTACGGTAGTGAAAAACTGTTTTTT

J: TRBJ2-2
length: 15
D: TRBD1
size: NA
V: TRBV6-2/TRBV6-3
CDR3: CASSKRDRTTGELFF
DNA: TGTGCCAGCAGCAAGAGGGACAGAACAACCGGGGAGCTGTTTTTT

J: TRBJ2-2
length: 17
D: TRBD2
size: NA
V: TRBV2
CDR3: CASSEATSGVGTGELFF
DNA: TGTGCCAGCAGTGAAGCCACTAGCGGGGTAGGCACCGGGGAGCTGTTTTTT

J: TRBJ2-7
length: 14
D: NA
size: NA
V: TRBV5-4
CDR3: CASSLGGPDYEQYF
DNA: TGTGCCAGCAGCTTGGGAGGGCCCGACTACGAGCAGTACTTC

J: TRBJ2-1
length: 15
D: TRBD1
size: NA
V: TRBV14
CDR3: CASSQGRGPYNEQFF
DNA: TGTGCCAGCAGCCAAGGAAGGGGGCCATACAATGAGCAGTTCTTC

J: TRBJ1-1
length: 15
D: NA
size: NA
V: TRBV19
CDR3: CASSITGLGNTEAFF
DNA: TGTGCCAGTAGTATAACCGGACTAGGGAACACTGAAGCTTTCTTT

J: TRBJ2-7
length: 17
D: TRBD1
size: NA
V: TRBV7-2
CDR3: CASSLDGGQGGAYEQYF
DNA: TGTGCCAGCAGCTTAGATGGGGGACAGGGGGGCGCCTACGAGCAGTACTTC

J: TRBJ2-7
length: 15
D: TRBD1
size: NA
V: TRBV19
CDR3: CASSVTGTVRYEQYF
DNA: TGTGCCAGTAGTGTGACCGGGACAGTCCGCTACGAGCAGTACTTC

J: TRBJ2-7
length: 14
D: TRBD1
size: NA
V: TRBV29-1
CDR3: CSATRTGGRGEQYF
DNA: TGCAGCGCCACACGGACAGGGGGCAGGGGGGAGCAGTACTTC

J: TRBJ1-2
length: 11
D: NA
size: NA
V: TRBV30
CDR3: CAWSVAGSYTF
DNA: TGTGCCTGGAGTGTAGCGGGTAGCTACACCTTC

J: TRBJ1-4
length: 15
D: NA
size: few
V: TRBV6-5
CDR3: CASSYSWGANKKLFF
DNA: TGTGCCAGCAGTTACTCATGGGGCGCTAACAAAAAACTGTTTTTT

J: TRBJ2-1
length: 15
D: TRBD2
size: NA
V: TRBV6-4
CDR3: CASSDNGGSYNEQFF
DNA: TGTGCCAGCAGTGATAACGGGGGGTCCTACAATGAGCAGTTCTTC

J: TRBJ2-7
length: 14
D: TRBD1
size: NA
V: TRBV7-9
CDR3: CATTPGQGAGEQYF
DNA: TGTGCCACCACGCCGGGACAGGGGGCAGGCGAGCAGTACTTC

J: TRBJ2-7
length: 17
D: TRBD1
size: once
V: TRBV27
CDR3: CASSSAPIDRVEYEQYF
DNA: TGTGCCAGCAGTTCCGCCCCGATCGACAGGGTAGAATACGAGCAGTACTTC

J: TRBJ2-7
length: 13
D: NA
size: NA
V: TRBV28
CDR3: CASTRRETYEQYF
DNA: TGTGCCAGCACAAGACGGGAAACCTACGAGCAGTACTTC

J: TRBJ1-2
length: 18
D: NA
size: few
V: TRBV12-2
CDR3: CASRLGKRDRGCHYGYTF
DNA: TGTGCAAGTCGCTTAGGGAAGAGGGACAGGGGGTGTCACTATGGCTACACCTTC

J: TRBJ1-1
length: 16
D: NA
size: NA
V: TRBV5-1
CDR3: CASSESQGSLNTEAFF
DNA: TGCGCCAGCAGCGAGAGTCAGGGGTCCCTGAACACTGAAGCTTTCTTT

J: TRBJ2-7
length: 18
D: TRBD2
size: NA
V: TRBV7-6
CDR3: CASSPKLRTSGVFYEQYF
DNA: TGTGCCAGCAGCCCGAAACTACGGACTAGCGGGGTCTTCTACGAGCAGTACTTC

J: TRBJ2-1
length: 16
D: TRBD2
size: NA
V: TRBV9
CDR3: CASSPGTSGVHNEQFF
DNA: TGTGCCAGCAGCCCGGGGACTAGCGGGGTTCACAATGAGCAGTTCTTC

J: TRBJ1-2
length: 14
D: TRBD1
size: NA
V: TRBV30
CDR3: CAWSAGTGDYGYTF
DNA: TGTGCCTGGAGTGCCGGGACAGGGGACTATGGCTACACCTTC

J: TRBJ2-7
length: 12
D: TRBD1
size: NA
V: TRBV29-1
CDR3: CSDPDRGYEQYF
DNA: TGCAGCGACCCGGACAGGGGCTACGAGCAGTACTTC

J: TRBJ1-5
length: 14
D: NA
size: NA
V: TRBV15
CDR3: CATSDRGWDQPQHF
DNA: TGTGCCACCAGCGATAGAGGGTGGGATCAGCCCCAGCATTTT

J: TRBJ2-7
length: 14
D: TRBD1
size: NA
V: TRBV3-1/TRBV3-2
CDR3: CASSQGQGSYEQYF
DNA: TGTGCCAGCAGCCAAGGACAGGGGAGCTACGAGCAGTACTTC

J: TRBJ2-7
length: 15
D: NA
size: NA
V: TRBV27
CDR3: CASSSRTGVAGEQYF
DNA: TGTGCCAGCAGTTCCCGGACAGGGGTAGCGGGGGAGCAGTACTTC

J: TRBJ2-1
length: 15
D: TRBD2
size: NA
V: TRBV18
CDR3: CASSPSGGDYNEQFF
DNA: TGTGCCAGCTCACCTAGCGGGGGGGATTACAATGAGCAGTTCTTC

J: TRBJ2-2
length: 14
D: NA
size: NA
V: TRBV5-1
CDR3: CASRDRMNTGELFF
DNA: TGCGCCAGCAGGGACAGAATGAACACCGGGGAGCTGTTTTTT

J: TRBJ2-7
length: 16
D: TRBD1
size: NA
V: TRBV5-1
CDR3: CASSLTAGGQNYEQYF
DNA: TGCGCCAGCAGCTTGACCGCAGGGGGCCAAAACTACGAGCAGTACTTC

J: TRBJ2-1
length: 12
D: NA
size: NA
V: TRBV29-1
CDR3: CSVAPDSNEQFF
DNA: TGCAGCGTAGCTCCGGACAGTAATGAGCAGTTCTTC

J: TRBJ1-1
length: 13
D: NA
size: NA
V: TRBV9
CDR3: CASAFRGNTEAFF
DNA: TGTGCCAGCGCCTTCAGGGGGAACACTGAAGCTTTCTTT

J: TRBJ1-1
length: 15
D: TRBD1
size: few
V: TRBV4-2
CDR3: CASSVGQVWNTEAFF
DNA: TGTGCCAGCAGCGTCGGACAGGTTTGGAACACTGAAGCTTTCTTT

J: TRBJ1-1
length: 16
D: TRBD1
size: NA
V: TRBV7-8
CDR3: CASSPPRTGLDTEAFF
DNA: TGTGCCAGCAGCCCCCCCCGGACAGGGCTGGACACTGAAGCTTTCTTT

J: TRBJ1-2
length: 13
D: NA
size: NA
V: TRBV4-1
CDR3: CASSDRGRDGYTF
DNA: TGCGCCAGCAGCGACCGGGGTAGGGATGGCTACACCTTC

J: TRBJ1-1
length: 13
D: NA
size: NA
V: TRBV27
CDR3: CASLDRMNTEAFF
DNA: TGTGCCAGCCTTGACAGGATGAACACTGAAGCTTTCTTT

J: TRBJ2-7
length: 17
D: TRBD1
size: NA
V: TRBV7-9
CDR3: CASVVIRDRGTAYEQYF
DNA: TGTGCCAGCGTGGTTATCCGGGACAGGGGGACGGCCTACGAGCAGTACTTC

J: TRBJ1-1
length: 13
D: NA
size: few
V: TRBV19
CDR3: CASSLYSNTEAFF
DNA: TGTGCCAGTAGTCTGTACTCGAACACTGAAGCTTTCTTT

J: TRBJ2-2
length: 14
D: TRBD1
size: once
V: TRBV7-9
CDR3: CASRSTGGPGELFF
DNA: TGTGCCAGCAGAAGTACAGGGGGCCCCGGGGAGCTGTTTTTT

J: TRBJ2-5
length: 12
D: NA
size: NA
V: TRBV3-1/TRBV3-2
CDR3: CASSQEQETQYF
DNA: TGTGCCAGCAGCCAAGAGCAGGAGACCCAGTACTTC

J: TRBJ1-5
length: 13
D: NA
size: NA
V: TRBV30
CDR3: CAWNKGFNQPQHF
DNA: TGTGCCTGGAACAAGGGGTTCAATCAGCCCCAGCATTTT

J: TRBJ1-2
length: 15
D: NA
size: NA
V: TRBV14
CDR3: CASSQVGRGSEGYTF
DNA: TGTGCCAGCAGCCAAGTTGGGCGGGGCTCGGAGGGCTACACCTTC

J: TRBJ2-3
length: 16
D: NA
size: NA
V: TRBV18
CDR3: CASSPPGWEYTDTQYF
DNA: TGTGCCAGCTCACCCCCTGGATGGGAGTACACAGATACGCAGTATTTT

J: TRBJ1-1
length: 12
D: NA
size: NA
V: TRBV19
CDR3: CAIKQGNTEAFF
DNA: TGTGCCATCAAACAGGGGAACACTGAAGCTTTCTTT